One sample yielded the 16 T cell receptor beta chains listed below, sequenced in a study of T cell responses to AZD1222 COVID-19 vaccine. Libraries were prepared by immunoSEQ multiplex PCR; TCRdb keeps only in-frame clonotypes and omits some of them. The sample lists 150,000 to 200,000 clones, roughly 93% seen once, with 7% to 9.5% in the top ten. Sequenced material: peripheral blood, taken on day 0 of AZD1222 vaccination. Every receptor here comes from an adult in good health.

The chain joins TRBV7-9 to TRBJ1-2; D is unresolved. The germline V gene has CDR1 SEHNR and CDR2 FQNEAQ (reference sequence). CDR3 size: 12 residues. V lost 3 bases and J 8 bases, leaving 10 bases between the germline ends. The CDR3 DNA sequence: TGTGCCAGCAGCTTCGGGATCCGAGGCTACACCTTC. Translated: CASSFGIRGYTF.

The V and J genes are TRBV7-9 and TRBJ2-1; 12 bases are a match to TRBD2. V lost 5 bases and J lost 5; bases outside the gene matches: 10. CDR1 and CDR2 (germline): SEHNR, FQNEAQ (reference sequence). This CDR3 comprises 17 residues. CDR3 loop: CASSPTASGRDNNEQFF. The CDR3 DNA follows: TGTGCCAGCAGCCCGACCGCTAGCGGGAGGGACAACAATGAGCAGTTCTTC.

This sequence joins TRBV19 and TRBJ2-7; D is perhaps TRBD1 (6 bases). CDR1 is LNHDA and CDR2 is SQIVND in the germline V gene (reference sequence). The CDR3 is 13 residues long. V dropped 2 bases and J dropped 4 bases, with 9 bases sitting between them. The CDR3 DNA reads TGTGCCAGTAGTATACGAGGGGGATACGAGCAGTACTTC. It specifies CASSIRGGYEQYF.

The chain couples TRBV30 to TRBJ2-7; D not resolved. Germline values: CDR1 GTSNPN, CDR2 SVGIG (reference sequence). The CDR3 spans 12 residues. Trimming stripped 2 bases from V and 7 bases from J, with 12 bases between. This CDR3 is CAWSPGSGEQYF. CDR3 DNA: TGTGCCTGGAGTCCCGGGTCCGGGGAGCAGTACTTC.

The V gene is TRBV28, the J gene TRBJ1-6; D gene ambiguous. CDR3 length equals 14 residues. Trimming stripped 3 bases from V and 5 bases from J, with 8 bases between. Germline V gene data show CDR1 as MDHEN and CDR2 as SYDVKM. The DNA for the CDR3 is TGTGCCAGCAGTTTTACAGCCCATAATTCACCCCTCCACTTT. Encoded protein: CASSFTAHNSPLHF.

The chain is built from TRBV6-5 and TRBJ2-7; 9 bases align to TRBD2. V lost 0 bases, J lost 2 bases, and 2 bases stayed unmatched. Germline CDR1 and CDR2: MNHEY and SVGAGI. This CDR3 is built from 15 residues. DNA for the CDR3: TGTGCCAGCAGTTACTCGGGACTAGCTCCCTACGAGCAGTACTTC. Amino acid sequence: CASSYSGLAPYEQYF.

The chain is built from TRBV5-8 and TRBJ1-1, with a tentative D call TRBD1 (5 bases). V lost 2 bases, J lost 0 bases, and 11 bases lay in between. The CDR3 runs to 15 residues. Germline V gene data show CDR1 as SGHTS and CDR2 as YDEGEE. CDR3 protein: CASSFNGRVNTEAFF. CDR3 DNA sequence: TGTGCCAGCAGCTTTAATGGCAGGGTGAACACTGAAGCTTTCTTT.

The CDR3 DNA sequence: TGTGCCAGCACCCTAGTCGCGGGAGGGCCCTACAATGAGCAGTTCTTC. Translating it yields CASTLVAGGPYNEQFF. The chain has TRBV7-2 and TRBJ2-1, with 9 nucleotides matching TRBD2. J was trimmed by 2 bases and V by 7 bases; bases with no gene match: 9. CDR3 length: 16 amino acids. Germline CDR1 is SGHTA and CDR2 is FQGNSA.

This sequence joins TRBV6-1 and TRBJ2-2; D not resolved. The germline V gene encodes CDR1 MNHNS and CDR2 SASEGT. This CDR3 has 18 residues. Trimming stripped 4 bases from V and 0 bases from J, with 18 bases between. CDR3 amino acids: CASSAIQPRTANTGELFF. The CDR3, as DNA: TGTGCCAGCAGTGCGATCCAGCCGCGGACGGCGAACACCGGGGAGCTGTTTTTT.

V gene TRBV24-1 combines with J gene TRBJ1-6; tentatively, D is TRBD1 (5 bases). Germline-derived CDR1 and CDR2 are KGHDR and SFDVKD. Deletions cut 1 base from V and 10 bases from J, with 13 bases between. The CDR3 extends over 15 amino acids. Here the CDR3 DNA reads TGTGCCACCAGTGATTTCCCAGGGAGGGACTCACCCCTCCACTTT. Translation gives CATSDFPGRDSPLHF.

This rearrangement joins TRBV27 to TRBJ2-7; 16 nucleotides agree with TRBD2. This CDR3 has 18 residues. Germline CDR1 and CDR2: MNHEY and SMNVEV (reference sequence). The V segment lost 6 bases and the J segment 5 bases; nucleotides outside the gene matches: 13. The DNA of the CDR3 is TGTGCCAGCAGCTACGCCGGGACTAGCGGGAGGGACTTCCACGAGCAGTACTTC. Translated: CASSYAGTSGRDFHEQYF.

The genes are TRBV6-4 and TRBJ1-1, with 7 positions matching TRBD1. CDR1 MRHNA and CDR2 SNTAGT come from the germline V gene. With 6 bases clipped from V and 0 bases from J, the junction kept 10 bases outside the gene matches. This CDR3 spans 16 amino acids. The DNA for the CDR3 is TGTGCCAGCAGGCCCAGGGGGGGAGTGATGAACACTGAAGCTTTCTTT. The encoded protein is CASRPRGGVMNTEAFF.

This chain uses TRBV30 with TRBJ2-7; no reliable D call. V was clipped by 0 bases and J by 3 bases, with 6 bases between them. The length of the CDR3 is 12 residues. Germline V gene sequence: CDR1 GTSNPN, CDR2 SVGIG (reference sequence). The CDR3 sequence is CAWSVVGYEQYF. The CDR3 region has the DNA TGTGCCTGGAGTGTTGTGGGCTACGAGCAGTACTTC.

This chain links TRBV3-1 (or the pseudogene TRBV3-2) with TRBJ2-1, with 11 bases identical to TRBD2. With 0 bases clipped from V and 9 bases from J, the junction kept 7 bases outside the gene matches. The germline gives CDR1 LGHDT, CDR2 YNNKEL (reference sequence). There are 16 residues in the CDR3. CDR3 coding DNA: TGTGCCAGCAGCCAAGAAGTTACTAGCGGGAGCGGTGAGCAGTTCTTC. This gives the protein CASSQEVTSGSGEQFF.

This chain joins TRBV14 and TRBJ1-3; a possible D gene is TRBD1 (5 bases). Germline V gene data show CDR1 as SGHDN and CDR2 as FVKESK. Trimming cost V 4 bases and J 7 bases, with 11 bases left between them. This CDR3 has 13 amino acids. CDR3: CASSPGQGNTIYF. The CDR3 nucleotides read TGTGCCAGCAGCCCCGGGCAGGGCAACACCATATATTTT.

The chain is built from TRBV7-9 and TRBJ1-2; possible D gene TRBD1, 6 bases. The V end lost 4 bases, the J end lost 8 bases, and 20 bases lay between the germline ends. The CDR3 totals 15 residues. The germline V gene encodes CDR1 SEHNR and CDR2 FQNEAQ (reference sequence). Here the CDR3 reads CASSSVQGIMFGYTF. The CDR3 DNA sequence: TGTGCCAGCAGCTCCGTACAGGGTATCATGTTCGGCTACACCTTC.